The clone carrying this T cell receptor (beta chain) was seen a single time. This record belongs to a study of blood T cell repertoires in COVID-19. Original handling: Amplification with reference gene primers provided the estimates of nucleated cell counts. Some clones are missing from TCRdb's copy, which holds only in-frame ones; the method was immunoSEQ multiplex PCR. D and trimming come from the DNA, and the V and J calls and clone size come from that table. Of approximately 300,000 clones listed, approximately 85% are singletons. V was pared by 6 bases and J by 8 bases, with 14 bases between. This CDR3 region has 13 residues. CDR1 LNHDA and CDR2 SQIVND come from the germline V gene (reference sequence).

The chain links TRBV19 to TRBJ2-1; TRBD2 might be the D (5 bases). The sequencing sample was made of peripheral blood. This receptor was identified in a woman aged 45 to 65 with acute or convalescent COVID-19. The CDR3 region is CASRFQGLDEQFF. The CDR3 region has the DNA TGTGCCAGTAGATTTCAAGGACTGGATGAGCAGTTCTTC.